Below, 2 T cell receptor beta chains from the same sample are listed, as sequenced in a study of T cell repertoires in cytomegalovirus infection (dated by TCRdb to 2018 to 2020). The run used an Illumina HiSeq 1500. TCRdb reprocessing: public reads trimmed at Q25 with fastp, clones called with MiXCR, in-frame beta chains kept. CDR3 protein duplicates are merged, each entry listing the most common genes and DNA. In all, the sample holds about 360,000 distinct CDR3 sequences, and around a sixth of those were seen once. In total, the top ten clones hold 8.7% of the sample. Material for sequencing was PBMCs. The receptors derive from a human donor in good health (CMV status not recorded). Some clones in this sample may be carry-over from other donors' samples.

This chain connects TRBV6-6 to TRBJ2-2; 7 bases match TRBD2. Germline values: CDR1 MNHNY, CDR2 SVGAGI (reference sequence). The J segment lost 4 bases and the V segment lost 10 bases, leaving 9 bases of the junction unmatched. CDR3 length equals 14 residues. CDR3 protein: CATLRGGVTGELFF. The CDR3 DNA is TGTGCCACCCTGAGGGGAGGGGTCACCGGGGAGCTGTTTTTT.

The chain combines TRBV14 with TRBJ2-2, with a tentative D call TRBD2 (6 bases). CDR3 length equals 13 residues. The ends were cut back, 1 base at V and 9 bases at J, with 9 bases in the middle. From germline, CDR1 is SGHDN and CDR2 FVKESK. CDR3 DNA sequence: TGTGCCAGCAGCCAAGGGGAGGACAGGGAGCTGTTTTTT. It specifies CASSQGEDRELFF.